The T cell receptor beta chain under discussion was sequenced for a study of cytomegalovirus exposure and HLA in healthy donors. Notes on the study in general: Another analysis was done later, and it associated approximately 18,000 TCR beta sequences with HLA alleles at 0.05 false discovery rate. Clonal expansion, a later analysis showed, was greater in HLA-associated TCR beta chains than in equally common others. As a later analysis showed, a missense DCLRE1C variant was linked to trimming of TCR beta V- and J-genes.

PCR used 60 Vbeta primers and 13 Jbeta primers. Data came from immunoSEQ multiplex PCR; TCRdb stores just in-frame clones and leaves some out. The sample lists some 180,000 clones, around 78% occurring once. About this clone itself: What it recognizes is unknown.

When sampled, the donors appeared nominally healthy, though they likely had unrecorded immune exposures. V shed 6 bases and J 10 bases; nucleotides not matched to a gene: 10. This CDR3 is built from 15 residues. The germline gives CDR1 MNHNS, CDR2 SASEGT. The sequenced sample was PBMCs. The J gene is TRBJ1-6, the V gene TRBV6-1; 9 nucleotides line up with TRBD1. The sequence was obtained from a man aged 30 to 39 in good health and CMV-seronegative. The CDR3 coding sequence is TGTGCCAGCAGAACCCCCGGGACAGGGCAGTCACCCCTCCACTTT. Its protein product is CASRTPGTGQSPLHF.